The next 15 T cell receptor beta chains were all read from a single sample in a study of long-term antiretroviral therapy in people with HIV. They ran version v3.0 of the immunoSEQ assay at survey level. Assay used: immunoSEQ multiplex PCR; TCRdb lists only in-frame clones, some missing. The sample lists 20,000 to 30,000 clones, more than 75% occurring once. The sample here was unsorted PBMCs, taken 4.7 to 5 years after starting antiretroviral therapy. These receptors all come from a man between 40 and 49 years old with HIV.

This chain uses TRBV7-9 with TRBJ2-1; TRBD2 matches 12 bases. Germline lookup yields CDR1 SEHNR and CDR2 FQNEAQ (reference sequence). V shed 4 bases, J shed 2 bases, and the junction held 3 bases outside the gene matches. The CDR3 contains 16 residues. CDR3 sequence: CASSSTSGRAYNEQFF. CDR3 DNA: TGTGCCAGCAGCTCGACTAGCGGGAGAGCCTACAATGAGCAGTTCTTC.

This clone was counted once. The chain links TRBV9 to TRBJ2-7; TRBD2 agrees at 9 bases. The CDR3 sequence is 14 residues long. The germline V gene has CDR1 SGDLS and CDR2 YYNGEE. V shed 6 bases and J 4 bases; nucleotides not matched to a gene: 8. This chain's CDR3 is CASTGGRALYEQYF. CDR3 nucleotides: TGTGCCAGCACGGGCGGGAGGGCTTTATACGAGCAGTACTTC.

The chain employs TRBV2 and TRBJ2-7; TRBD1 matches at 9 bases. V dropped 7 bases and J dropped 4; count of bases not matched to a gene: 14. Germline V gene sequence: CDR1 SNHLY, CDR2 FYNNEI. The length of the CDR3 is 16 residues. CDR3 coding DNA: TGTGCCAGCATGCGGTCTGGCGGGACAGGGTTGTACGAGCAGTACTTC. It is translated as CASMRSGGTGLYEQYF.

The genes are TRBV10-3 and TRBJ2-7, with 15 bases fitting TRBD2. This CDR3 region has 15 residues. The J segment lost 4 bases and the V segment lost 5 bases, leaving 3 bases of the junction unmatched. Germline assignment: CDR1 ENHRY and CDR2 SYGVKD. The DNA of the CDR3 is TGTGCCATCAGTACGGGACTAGCGGGGGGTTACGAGCAGTACTTC. Protein: CAISTGLAGGYEQYF.

The chain uses TRBV9 and TRBJ2-3; a weak D match, TRBD2 (6 bases). CDR1 and CDR2 (germline): SGDLS, YYNGEE. This CDR3 contains 17 residues. Trimming shortened V by 4 bases and J by 1 base, and 19 bases separated the two germline ends. CDR3 DNA sequence: TGTGCCAGCAGCTACGCCGGGAGCCAAACCGGCACAGATACGCAGTATTTT. Encoded protein: CASSYAGSQTGTDTQYF.

The V gene is TRBV4-1, the J gene TRBJ2-1; 9 bases are a match to TRBD1. In germline, CDR1 is MGHRA, CDR2 YSYEKL. There are 12 residues in the CDR3. V gave up 8 bases and J gave up 7 bases; unmatched junction bases: 3. CDR3 residues: CASRDRENEQFF. The DNA for the CDR3 is TGCGCCAGCCGGGACAGGGAGAATGAGCAGTTCTTC.

The genes are TRBV14 and TRBJ2-2; no definite D call. Between the trimmed V and J ends, which lost 0 bases and 6 bases, there was a span of 11 bases. Germline loops: CDR1 SGHDN, CDR2 FVKESK. This CDR3 has 15 amino acids. The CDR3 nucleotides are TGTGCCAGCAGCCAAGATCCTGTGGTCTCCGGGGAGCTGTTTTTT. As protein: CASSQDPVVSGELFF.

This clone was found once. The gene calls are TRBV19 and TRBJ1-2; unclear D gene. Trimming removed 8 bases from V and 2 bases from J, with 12 bases in between. Germline assignment: CDR1 LNHDA and CDR2 SQIVND (reference sequence). The CDR3 totals 13 residues. The CDR3, as DNA: TGTGCCAGTGGGTTAACGACCAACTATGGCTACACCTTC. Translation: CASGLTTNYGYTF.

The chain uses TRBV13 and TRBJ2-1, with 9 nucleotides matching TRBD2. The CDR3 extends over 14 amino acids. With 10 bases clipped from V and 1 base from J, the junction kept 5 bases outside the gene matches. Germline V gives CDR1 PRHDT, CDR2 FYEKMQ (reference sequence). The CDR3 protein is CAIRAGGSYNEQFF. CDR3 DNA sequence: TGTGCCATCAGGGCGGGAGGGTCCTACAATGAGCAGTTCTTC.

This chain connects TRBV30 to TRBJ1-2; D call uncertain. Germline values: CDR1 GTSNPN, CDR2 SVGIG (reference sequence). The V and J ends lost 4 bases and 5 bases respectively, with 8 bases between them. The CDR3 consists of 11 residues. The CDR3 DNA sequence: TGTGCCTGGAAGAGCCTTTATGGCTACACCTTC. Translated, it gives CAWKSLYGYTF.

CDR3 protein: CASSLAGGQETQYF. Here the CDR3 DNA reads TGTGCCAGCAGCTTAGCGGGGGGGCAAGAGACCCAGTACTTC. The V call is TRBV7-9, the J call TRBJ2-5; 7 nucleotides line up with TRBD2. Germline V gene data show CDR1 as SEHNR and CDR2 as FQNEAQ (reference sequence). There are 14 residues in the CDR3. The J segment lost 2 bases and the V segment lost 0 bases, leaving 0 bases of the junction unmatched.

This clone turned up a few times. The J gene is TRBJ2-2, the V gene TRBV5-1, with 9 bases lining up with TRBD1. Germline V gene lookup returns CDR1 SGHRS and CDR2 YFSETQ. Trimming at V came to 5 bases and at J to 1 base, leaving 3 bases not matched to a gene. The length of the CDR3 is 15 residues. The CDR3: CASSTGQGNTGELFF. CDR3 coding DNA: TGCGCCAGCAGTACGGGACAGGGGAACACCGGGGAGCTGTTTTTT.

This sequence joins TRBV19 and TRBJ2-7, with 8 bases identical to TRBD2. Germline-derived CDR1 and CDR2 are LNHDA and SQIVND (reference sequence). Unmatched junction bases numbered 10, after V lost 9 bases and J lost 0 bases. CDR3 length: 15 residues. The CDR3 DNA reads TGTGCCAGCCAGACTACAGCGGGGGCCTCCTACGAGCAGTACTTC. Amino acids: CASQTTAGASYEQYF.

V and J are TRBV10-2 and TRBJ2-3, with 11 bases lining up with TRBD1. The CDR3 length is 17 residues. CDR1 is WSHSY and CDR2 is SAAADI in the germline V gene. With 2 bases clipped from V and 3 bases from J, the junction kept 7 bases outside the gene matches. Written as DNA, the CDR3 is TGCGCCAGCAGTGAGGGACAGGGGGCGCTGAGAACAGATACGCAGTATTTT. Protein product: CASSEGQGALRTDTQYF.

This chain joins TRBV18 and TRBJ2-1; 11 bases match TRBD2. This CDR3 has 16 amino acids. The J segment lost 9 bases and the V segment lost 1 base, leaving 8 bases of the junction unmatched. Germline CDR1 is KGHSH and CDR2 is LQKENI. The CDR3 coding sequence is TGTGCCAGCTCACCACTAGATAGCGGGGGGGCCGGTGAGCAGTTCTTC. It yields the protein CASSPLDSGGAGEQFF.